Presented here are 32 T cell receptor beta chains from one specimen sequenced in a study of CD8+ T cells in alopecia areata. The authors extracted RNA and reverse transcribed it into cDNA as the sequencing template. The table came from immunoSEQ multiplex PCR; TCRdb's copy has only in-frame clones and leaves some out. The table has roughly 150,000 clones, 62% seen once. The sequencing input was CD8+ T cells sorted from blood. The source of these receptors is a human donor in good health.

V usage is TRBV10-3 and J usage is TRBJ2-1; 10 bases align to TRBD1. V shed 2 bases, J shed 7 bases, and the junction held 5 bases outside the gene matches. CDR1 and CDR2 (germline): ENHRY, SYGVKD. The CDR3 loop spans 15 amino acids. This CDR3 reads CAISEDRGLRNEQFF. Written as DNA, the CDR3 is TGTGCCATCAGTGAGGACAGGGGGCTAAGGAATGAGCAGTTCTTC.

The chain links TRBV7-6 to TRBJ2-7; D might be TRBD1 (5 bases). The ends were cut back, 1 base at V and 7 bases at J, with 14 bases in the middle. The CDR3 contains 14 residues. Germline V gene data show CDR1 as SGHVS and CDR2 as FNYEAQ. The CDR3 region has the DNA TGTGCCAGCAGCTTAGGGCCAGGGTCTCGGGAGCAGTACTTC. Protein product: CASSLGPGSREQYF.

This clone turned up a few times. The chain employs TRBV29-1 and TRBJ2-1; a weak D match, TRBD2 (6 bases). CDR3 length equals 15 residues. Germline CDR1 and CDR2: SQVTM and ANQGSEA. Trimming removed 1 base from V and 2 bases from J, with 12 bases in between. The CDR3 DNA reads TGCAGCGTTGAAGTAGCCGGGAGTGCCTACAATGAGCAGTTCTTC. This encodes CSVEVAGSAYNEQFF.

This chain connects TRBV5-1 to TRBJ1-2; D might be TRBD1 (5 bases). This CDR3 region has 14 residues. Trimming took 0 bases from V and 0 from J, leaving 6 bases between them. Germline V gene lookup returns CDR1 SGHRS and CDR2 YFSETQ. The CDR3 region is CASSLATANYGYTF. The CDR3 bases are TGCGCCAGCAGCTTGGCGACAGCTAACTATGGCTACACCTTC.

This chain uses TRBV19 with TRBJ2-1; D is ambiguous. Germline CDR1 and CDR2: LNHDA and SQIVND (reference sequence). CDR3 length equals 12 residues. V shed 5 bases and J shed 5 bases, with 7 bases lying between them. The CDR3 loop is CASSLPDNEQFF. Here the CDR3 DNA reads TGTGCCAGTAGTCTTCCAGACAATGAGCAGTTCTTC.

The rearrangement joins TRBV7-9 to TRBJ2-1; 10 bases agree with TRBD2. Per the germline V gene, CDR1 is SEHNR and CDR2 is FQNEAQ (reference sequence). The CDR3 spans 15 residues. V dropped 4 bases and J dropped 8; count of bases not matched to a gene: 8. In nucleotides, the CDR3 is TGTGCCAGCAGCTCCACTAGCGGGACTTCCGATGAGCAGTTCTTC. It encodes CASSSTSGTSDEQFF.

The chain recombines TRBV5-1 with TRBJ1-5; D not resolved. This CDR3 has 13 amino acids. Germline V lookup: CDR1 SGHRS, CDR2 YFSETQ. Trimming pared 4 bases from V and 4 bases from J, leaving 9 bases between. CDR3 bases: TGCGCCAGCAGCGTCGGTTTGAATCAGCCCCAGCATTTT. Translated, it gives CASSVGLNQPQHF.

This clone was seen more than once but under ten times. The V and J genes are TRBV19 and TRBJ2-1; 7 bases agree with TRBD1. Germline CDR1 and CDR2: LNHDA and SQIVND (reference sequence). The CDR3 spans 15 residues. V was clipped by 9 bases and J by 4 bases; unmatched bases: 12. Here the CDR3 DNA reads TGTGCCAGCACAATCAAGGGGGCTGGTTACAATGAGCAGTTCTTC. Translated: CASTIKGAGYNEQFF.

This clone came up a few times. A read error may produce the germline difference seen at one junction end. CDR3 coding DNA: TGTGCCAGCACGGGGGGCCCGGTGCACTTC. Its translation is CASTGGPVHF. V gene TRBV2 combines with J gene TRBJ2-7; TRBD2 might be the D (7 bases). The CDR3 covers 10 residues. Germline V gene lookup returns CDR1 SNHLY and CDR2 FYNNEI.

This chain uses TRBV14 with TRBJ1-4; 7 nucleotides align to TRBD1. In germline, CDR1 is SGHDN, CDR2 FVKESK. The V and J ends lost 4 bases and 7 bases, in that order; junction bases with no gene match: 12. This CDR3 is built from 16 residues. The CDR3 loop is CASSRSLTGWGEKLFF. The DNA of the CDR3 is TGTGCCAGCAGCCGCTCTCTGACAGGGTGGGGTGAAAAACTGTTTTTT.

This clone appeared once. The chain joins TRBV2 to TRBJ2-7; D is uncertain. V was pared by 2 bases and J by 4 bases, with 9 bases between. Germline-derived CDR1 and CDR2 are SNHLY and FYNNEI. The CDR3 length is 13 residues. CDR3 region: CASSESWGYEQYF. CDR3 nucleotide sequence: TGTGCCAGCAGTGAATCTTGGGGTTACGAGCAGTACTTC.

Only a few counts were recorded for this clone. J is TRBJ2-5 and V is TRBV6-5, with a possible D match to TRBD1 (5 bases). The length of the CDR3 is 14 residues. The ends were cut back, 8 bases at V and 0 bases at J, with 13 bases in the middle. Germline V gene lookup returns CDR1 MNHEY and CDR2 SVGAGI. CDR3 coding DNA: TGTGCCAGCTGGGGCCTCCCGTACCAAGAGACCCAGTACTTC. This encodes CASWGLPYQETQYF.

The CDR3 here is CASSPRGTGELFF. The DNA for the CDR3 is TGTGCCAGCAGCCCTAGGGGGACCGGGGAGCTGTTTTTT. V usage is TRBV5-4 and J usage is TRBJ2-2; a weak D match, TRBD1 (6 bases). The length of the CDR3 is 13 residues. Trimming stripped 4 bases from V and 5 bases from J, with 9 bases between. Germline V CDR1 and CDR2: SGHNT, YYREEE (reference sequence).

This chain links TRBV11-2 with TRBJ2-3, with D hard to call. The germline gives CDR1 SGHAT, CDR2 FQNNGV. This CDR3 spans 14 amino acids. The ends were cut back, 2 bases at V and 0 bases at J, with 6 bases in the middle. The CDR3 is CASSLKPSTDTQYF. The CDR3 DNA is TGTGCCAGCAGCTTAAAACCTAGCACAGATACGCAGTATTTT.

The chain links TRBV7-9 to TRBJ2-5, with 13 bases aligning to TRBD2. The length of the CDR3 is 14 residues. Germline lookup yields CDR1 SEHNR and CDR2 FQNEAQ (reference sequence). V lost 7 bases to trimming and J lost 5 bases; unmatched junction nucleotides: 4. The CDR3 DNA reads as TGTGCCAGCAAAGGGACTAGCGGGATTGAGACCCAGTACTTC. It translates to CASKGTSGIETQYF.

In its sample, this clone was seen a few times. The gene calls are TRBV12-5 and TRBJ2-1, with TRBD2 as a possible D gene (6 bases). The CDR3 runs 14 residues. V was trimmed by 3 bases and J by 8 bases, leaving 14 bases between them. Germline CDR1 is LGHNT and CDR2 is FRNRAP. In nucleotides, the CDR3 is TGTGCTAGTGGTTTCGGAGGCCCGGGAGATGAGCAGTTCTTC. Its protein product is CASGFGGPGDEQFF.

This clone was counted a few times. This rearrangement joins TRBV27 to TRBJ2-1; D is possibly TRBD2 (6 bases). The CDR3 has 13 residues. Trimming cost V 2 bases and J 10 bases, with 12 bases left between them. Germline V gives CDR1 MNHEY, CDR2 SMNVEV (reference sequence). This CDR3 is CASSLTLAGEQFF. Written as DNA, the CDR3 is TGTGCCAGCAGTTTAACACTAGCTGGAGAGCAGTTCTTC.

With respect to this clone: The same CDR3 arises from other DNA sequences in this sample as well. This sequence joins TRBV9 and TRBJ2-2, with no clear D. The CDR3 is made up of 13 amino acids. Trimming pared 0 bases from V and 1 base from J, leaving 1 base between. CDR1 SGDLS and CDR2 YYNGEE come from the germline V gene. The CDR3 region is CASSVGNTGELFF. The CDR3 region has the DNA TGTGCCAGCAGCGTAGGGAACACCGGGGAGCTGTTTTTT.

The J gene is TRBJ2-1, the V gene TRBV29-1, with D hard to call. Germline V lookup: CDR1 SQVTM, CDR2 ANQGSEA. Trimming stripped 3 bases from V and 0 bases from J, with 18 bases between. The CDR3 consists of 17 residues. The CDR3 region is CSVEVRSAWLSYNEQFF. CDR3 nucleotides: TGCAGCGTTGAGGTCAGGTCCGCCTGGCTCTCCTACAATGAGCAGTTCTTC.

CDR3 bases: TGTGCCAGCAGCCCCTGGACTAGCGGGAGGCCGTACGAGCAGTACTTC. Its translation: CASSPWTSGRPYEQYF. The V call is TRBV11-2, the J call TRBJ2-7, with 14 bases aligning to TRBD2. CDR1 is SGHAT and CDR2 is FQNNGV in the germline V gene. Trimming took 5 bases from V and 4 from J; bases not matched to a gene: 7. CDR3 size: 16 residues.

The CDR3 is CASTKDPGANVLTF. Written as DNA, the CDR3 is TGTGCCAGCACCAAGGACCCTGGGGCCAACGTCCTGACTTTC. The chain links TRBV9 to TRBJ2-6; D remains unclear. Trimming removed 6 bases at V and 2 bases at J, with 9 bases between. Germline V gene lookup returns CDR1 SGDLS and CDR2 YYNGEE. The CDR3 is 14 amino acids.

This clone occurred a few times. This chain joins TRBV29-1 and TRBJ2-5; the D gene is possibly TRBD1 (6 bases). Germline V gene data show CDR1 as SQVTM and CDR2 as ANQGSEA. The CDR3 loop spans 13 amino acids. Trimming shortened V by 7 bases and J by 0 bases, and 12 bases separated the two germline ends. The CDR3 protein is CSAPDSYQETQYF. The CDR3 coding sequence is TGCAGCGCCCCGGACAGCTACCAAGAGACCCAGTACTTC.

This clone was counted only a few times. At one end, the junction sequence differs from germline, possibly due to a read error. V gene TRBV7-2 combines with J gene TRBJ2-5, with D unclear. The CDR3 has 15 amino acids. Looked up from germline, CDR1 is SGHTA and CDR2 is FQGNSA. The CDR3 coding sequence is TGTGCCACCAGCAGAAGTGGGATGGGGTCAGAGACCCAGTACTTC. As protein: CATSRSGMGSETQYF. The variable domain in full, completed from reference TRBV7-2 and TRBJ2-5, reads GAGVSQSPSNKVTEKGKDVELRCDPISGHTALYWYRQSLGQGLEFLIYFQGNSAPDKSGLPSDRFSAERTGGSVSTLTIQRTQQEDSAVYLCATSRSGMGSETQYFGPGTRLLVL.

This clone was recorded a few times. The CDR3: CASSQEDNWHTEAFF. The CDR3 region has the DNA TGCGCCAGCAGCCAAGAGGACAACTGGCATACTGAAGCTTTCTTT. This chain connects TRBV4-1 to TRBJ1-1; TRBD1 is a possible D gene (5 bases). V lost 0 bases and J lost 5, with 13 bases in between. Per germline, CDR1 MGHRA and CDR2 YSYEKL. The CDR3 length is 15 residues.

This clone has only a few counts. This rearrangement joins TRBV6-1 to TRBJ2-2; 8 bases align to TRBD2. The CDR3 is 15 amino acids. The trim removed 7 bases at V and 5 bases at J, leaving 9 bases unmatched. The germline CDR1 and CDR2 sequences are MNHNS and SASEGT. Written as DNA, the CDR3 is TGTGCCAGCACCGCGACGCCGGGGGGGACCGGGGAGCTGTTTTTT. The encoded protein is CASTATPGGTGELFF.

J is TRBJ2-1 and V is TRBV9; the match to TRBD2 covers 12 bases. Germline trimming cut 3 bases from V and 0 bases from J; bases unmatched to any gene: 4. Germline values: CDR1 SGDLS, CDR2 YYNGEE. The CDR3 consists of 17 residues. CDR3 sequence (DNA): TGTGCCAGCAGCGCCGGACTAGCGGGATCCTCCTACAATGAGCAGTTCTTC. Translating gives CASSAGLAGSSYNEQFF.

The chain is built from TRBV11-2 and TRBJ2-5, with D perhaps being TRBD1 or TRBD2 (5 bases each). V was cut by 1 base and J by 4 bases, with 13 bases left in between. Per the germline V gene, CDR1 is SGHAT and CDR2 is FQNNGV. The length of the CDR3 is 15 residues. The CDR3: CASSLAGRGRETQYF. Here the CDR3 DNA reads TGTGCCAGCAGCTTAGCAGGGAGAGGTAGAGAGACCCAGTACTTC.

A word on this clone: Additional DNA sequences in this sample encode the identical CDR3. V usage is TRBV29-1 and J usage is TRBJ2-1, with a weak D call TRBD2 (6 bases). Germline values: CDR1 SQVTM, CDR2 ANQGSEA. This CDR3 is 11 amino acids long. The V gene lost 6 bases and the J gene lost 4 bases, with 7 bases spanning the gap. Here the CDR3 reads CSVGGYNEQFF. The CDR3 bases are TGCAGCGTGGGGGGATACAATGAGCAGTTCTTC.

The chain employs TRBV16 and TRBJ2-1; 7 bases are shared with TRBD1. CDR1 and CDR2 from the germline V gene are KGHSY and FQNENV. This CDR3 has 11 amino acids. J gave up 12 bases and V 4 bases, and 3 bases lay outside the gene matches. CDR3 sequence reads: CASSLRQGQFF. DNA for the CDR3: TGTGCCAGCAGCCTCAGACAGGGGCAGTTCTTC.

The chain employs TRBV11-2 and TRBJ2-1; TRBD2 agrees at 8 bases. J was trimmed by 2 bases and V by 3 bases; bases with no gene match: 12. The CDR3 is made up of 18 amino acids. Per germline, CDR1 SGHAT and CDR2 FQNNGV. The chain's CDR3 is CASSLATGGPPPYNEQFF. Here the CDR3 DNA reads TGTGCCAGCAGCTTGGCGACGGGAGGGCCTCCTCCCTACAATGAGCAGTTCTTC.

There are a few counts of this clone. V gene TRBV29-1 combines with J gene TRBJ2-7, with D perhaps matching TRBD2 (6 bases). Germline CDR1 reads SQVTM; CDR2 reads ANQGSEA. This CDR3 spans 15 amino acids. The germline V and J ends were trimmed by 1 base and 3 bases, with 16 bases remaining between them. CDR3 region: CSVEGTWDSVYEQYF. The CDR3 coding sequence is TGCAGCGTTGAAGGGACCTGGGACTCGGTCTACGAGCAGTACTTC.

The genes are TRBV29-1 and TRBJ1-2; no clear D gene. The germline V gene has CDR1 SQVTM and CDR2 ANQGSEA. V was pared by 6 bases and J by 8 bases, with 19 bases between. The CDR3 is 13 residues long. For the CDR3, the DNA is TGCAGCGTCCCCAGTGATTGGGGTAGCGGCTACACCTTC. Protein: CSVPSDWGSGYTF.